This T cell receptor (beta chain) was obtained from a study of T cells in Graves' hyperthyroidism and ophthalmopathy. Study-wide context: The blood sample was taken at first diagnosis, before treatment began.

Each diagnosis drew on symptoms, thyroxine, TRAb, thyroid ultrasound and orbital computed tomography findings. V was shortened by 2 bases and J by 6 bases, with 8 bases between the two germline ends. This CDR3 has 13 residues. The germline V gene encodes CDR1 LNHDA and CDR2 SQIVND (reference sequence). The investigators amplified TCR beta CDR3 regions from RNA transcripts. HTBI primers were used for first-round RT-PCR of the TCR CDR3. In TCRdb, the multiplex PCR reads were re-called with MiXCR into one record per CDR3 protein. The data hold 300,000 to 400,000 distinct CDR3 sequences, with about 20% observed a single time.

The sequencing sample was made of blood. This sequence joins TRBV19 and TRBJ2-1, with D tentatively TRBD2 (5 bases). This receptor was taken from a woman between 45 and 60 years old with Graves' hyperthyroidism. The chain's CDR3 is CASSISGVNEQFF. The CDR3 DNA follows: TGTGCCAGTAGTATAAGCGGCGTCAATGAGCAGTTCTTC. Filled out from reference TRBV19 and TRBJ2-1, the complete variable domain reads DGGITQSPKYLFRKEGQNVTLSCEQNLNHDAMYWYRQDPGQGLRLIYYSQIVNDFQKGDIAEGYSVSREKKESFPLTVTSAQKNPTAFYLCASSISGVNEQFFGPGTRLTVL.